Presented here are 10 T cell receptor beta chains from one specimen sequenced in a study of blood T cell repertoires in COVID-19. The protocol was immunoSEQ multiplex PCR, while the TCRdb copy is restricted to in-frame clones and leaves out a portion. This sample has roughly 110,000 clones, with 80% to 90% found just once. The sample consisted of peripheral blood. The receptors come from a human donor with acute or convalescent COVID-19. The donor label of this sample is uncertain.

The rearrangement joins TRBV5-4 to TRBJ1-1; possible D gene TRBD1, 6 bases. Trimming removed 3 bases from V and 0 bases from J, with 15 bases in between. Germline V gene sequence: CDR1 SGHNT, CDR2 YYREEE (reference sequence). This CDR3 contains 16 residues. CDR3 protein: CASSSALTGLNTEAFF. The CDR3, as DNA: TGTGCCAGCAGCTCCGCCCTGACAGGACTGAACACTGAAGCTTTCTTT.

The V call is TRBV27, the J call TRBJ2-7; D gene unclear. The V end lost 0 bases, the J end lost 4 bases, and 13 bases lay between the germline ends. In germline, CDR1 is MNHEY, CDR2 SMNVEV (reference sequence). The CDR3 loop spans 15 amino acids. The CDR3 coding sequence is TGTGCCAGCAGTTTATCGGGCAGCTACCCGTACGAGCAGTACTTC. Protein product: CASSLSGSYPYEQYF.

This clone occurred once. The chain uses TRBV29-1 and TRBJ1-4; D is ambiguous. The V gene's germline CDR1 is SQVTM and CDR2 ANQGSEA. Trimming left V 0 bases short and J 10 bases short, with 18 bases between. The CDR3 has 15 residues. The CDR3 region is CSVEDPGSLLGKLFF. CDR3 sequence (DNA): TGCAGCGTTGAAGATCCGGGGTCACTCCTCGGAAAACTGTTTTTT.

This sequence joins TRBV3-1 (or the pseudogene TRBV3-2) and TRBJ1-1; TRBD1 agrees at 9 bases. In germline, CDR1 is LGHDT, CDR2 YNNKEL (reference sequence). The CDR3 extends over 13 amino acids. With V trimmed by 3 bases and J by 11 bases, 7 bases remained unmatched. CDR3 amino acids: CASSHWGQGNAFF. The CDR3 DNA is TGTGCCAGCAGCCACTGGGGACAGGGTAACGCTTTCTTT.

CDR3: CASSIFEAGSSYNEQFF. CDR3 DNA: TGTGCCAGTAGTATTTTCGAAGCGGGTAGCTCCTACAATGAGCAGTTCTTC. The chain has TRBV19 and TRBJ2-1; possibly TRBD2 for D (6 bases). CDR1 LNHDA and CDR2 SQIVND come from the germline V gene (reference sequence). This CDR3 spans 17 amino acids. V was cut by 3 bases and J by 0 bases, with 15 bases left in between. Variable domain in full (rest from reference TRBV19 and TRBJ2-1): DGGITQSPKYLFRKEGQNVTLSCEQNLNHDAMYWYRQDPGQGLRLIYYSQIVNDFQKGDIAEGYSVSREKKESFPLTVTSAQKNPTAFYLCASSIFEAGSSYNEQFFGPGTRLTVL.

V is TRBV19 and J is TRBJ1-1; no clear D. Germline CDR1 and CDR2: LNHDA and SQIVND (reference sequence). This CDR3 spans 11 amino acids. V shed 7 bases and J shed 1 base, with 4 bases lying between them. The CDR3: CASIKNTEAFF. CDR3 nucleotide sequence: TGTGCCAGTATAAAGAACACTGAAGCTTTCTTT.

The chain has TRBV5-6 and TRBJ2-2, with a possible D match to TRBD2 (6 bases). This CDR3 contains 16 residues. Germline CDR1 reads SGHDT; CDR2 reads YYEEEE. V lost 0 bases and J 6 bases, leaving 15 bases between the germline ends. CDR3 in amino acids: CASSLGGTLMPGELFF. As DNA, the CDR3 is TGTGCCAGCAGCTTGGGGGGGACTCTGATGCCCGGGGAGCTGTTTTTT.

This chain joins TRBV5-1 and TRBJ2-2; the match to TRBD2 covers 8 bases. In germline, CDR1 is SGHRS, CDR2 YFSETQ. CDR3 length equals 15 residues. V was pared by 4 bases and J by 6 bases, with 8 bases of the junction left unmatched. The CDR3 sequence: CASSRAGAGAGELFF. DNA of the CDR3: TGCGCCAGCAGCCGAGCGGGGGCCGGGGCCGGGGAGCTGTTTTTT.

This clone was seen only a few times. V is TRBV28 and J is TRBJ1-6; 9 positions match TRBD1. Germline V gene data show CDR1 as MDHEN and CDR2 as SYDVKM. Germline trimming cut 2 bases from V and 8 bases from J; bases unmatched to any gene: 10. CDR3 size: 17 residues. The CDR3, as DNA: TGTGCCAGCAGTTTACCCCTTCTCCGGGACAGGGATTCACCCCTCCACTTT. Protein sequence: CASSLPLLRDRDSPLHF.

The rearrangement links TRBV2 to TRBJ2-1, with 10 bases matching TRBD1. This CDR3 is built from 14 residues. V lost 6 bases to trimming and J lost 9 bases; unmatched junction nucleotides: 8. Germline loops: CDR1 SNHLY, CDR2 FYNNEI. The CDR3 region is CASSRTGGSVEQFF. DNA for the CDR3: TGTGCCAGCAGCAGGACAGGGGGATCGGTTGAGCAGTTCTTC.